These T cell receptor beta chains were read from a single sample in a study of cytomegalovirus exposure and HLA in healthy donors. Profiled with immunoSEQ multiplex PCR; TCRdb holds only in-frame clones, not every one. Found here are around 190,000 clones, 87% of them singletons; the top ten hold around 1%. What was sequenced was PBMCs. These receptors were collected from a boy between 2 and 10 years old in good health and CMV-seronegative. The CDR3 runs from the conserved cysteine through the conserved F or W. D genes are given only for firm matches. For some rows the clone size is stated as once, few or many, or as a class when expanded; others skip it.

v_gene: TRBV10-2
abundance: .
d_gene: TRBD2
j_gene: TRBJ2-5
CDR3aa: CASSGLAGGFQETQYF
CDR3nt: TGCGCCAGCTCGGGACTAGCGGGGGGATTTCAAGAGACCCAGTACTTC

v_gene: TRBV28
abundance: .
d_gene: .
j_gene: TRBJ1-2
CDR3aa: CASSLADRASGYTF
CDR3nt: TGTGCCAGCAGTTTAGCTGACAGAGCAAGTGGCTACACCTTC

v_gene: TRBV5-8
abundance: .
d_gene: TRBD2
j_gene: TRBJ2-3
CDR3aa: CASSLGLAGGQNTQYF
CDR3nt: TGTGCCAGCAGCTTGGGGCTAGCGGGGGGGCAAAATACGCAGTATTTT

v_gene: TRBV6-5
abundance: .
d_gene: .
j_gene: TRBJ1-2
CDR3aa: CASSPQEGFLIGYTF
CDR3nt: TGTGCCAGCAGTCCTCAGGAGGGGTTTCTGATCGGCTACACCTTC

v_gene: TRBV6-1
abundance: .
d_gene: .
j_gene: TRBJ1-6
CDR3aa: CASRDGDRIPSPLHF
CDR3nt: TGTGCCAGCAGGGACGGAGACAGGATCCCTTCACCCCTCCACTTT

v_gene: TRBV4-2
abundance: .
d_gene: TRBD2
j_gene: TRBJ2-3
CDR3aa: CASSPQTGLATDTQYF
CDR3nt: TGTGCCAGCAGCCCTCAAACCGGACTAGCCACAGATACGCAGTATTTT

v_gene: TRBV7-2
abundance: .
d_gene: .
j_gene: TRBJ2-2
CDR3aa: CASSLEGPGTGELFF
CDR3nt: TGTGCCAGCAGCTTAGAGGGGCCGGGCACCGGGGAGCTGTTTTTT

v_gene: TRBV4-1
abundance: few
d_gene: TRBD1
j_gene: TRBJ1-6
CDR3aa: CASSQEGQYSPLHF
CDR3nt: TGCGCCAGCAGCCAAGAGGGACAGTATTCACCCCTCCACTTT

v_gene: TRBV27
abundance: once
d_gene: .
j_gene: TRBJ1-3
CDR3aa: CASSPYSGNTIYF
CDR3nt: TGTGCCAGCAGCCCGTACTCTGGAAACACCATATATTTT

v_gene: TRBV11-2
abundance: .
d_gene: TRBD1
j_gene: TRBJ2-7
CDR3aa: CASSLRTGLASYEQYF
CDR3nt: TGTGCCAGCAGCTTAAGGACAGGCCTAGCCTCCTACGAGCAGTACTTC

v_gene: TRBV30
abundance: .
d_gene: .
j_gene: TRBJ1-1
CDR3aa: CAWSDGFNTEAFF
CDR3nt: TGTGCCTGGAGTGACGGGTTCAACACTGAAGCTTTCTTT

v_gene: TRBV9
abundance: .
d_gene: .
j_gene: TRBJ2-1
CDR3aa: CASSVNLLAPLGNYNEQFF
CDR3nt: TGTGCCAGCAGCGTAAACCTGTTAGCGCCTTTAGGGAACTACAATGAGCAGTTCTTC

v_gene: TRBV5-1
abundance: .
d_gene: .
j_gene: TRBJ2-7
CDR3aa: CASSFPTGKDDEQYF
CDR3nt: TGCGCCAGCAGCTTCCCAACCGGGAAGGACGACGAGCAGTACTTC

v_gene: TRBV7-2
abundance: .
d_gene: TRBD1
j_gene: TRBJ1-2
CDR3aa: CASSPGQAINYGYTF
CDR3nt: TGTGCCAGCAGCCCTGGACAGGCTATTAACTATGGCTACACCTTC

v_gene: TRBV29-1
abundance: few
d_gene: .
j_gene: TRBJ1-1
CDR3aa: CSVEPPGNTEAFF
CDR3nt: TGCAGCGTGGAACCTCCGGGGAACACTGAAGCTTTCTTT

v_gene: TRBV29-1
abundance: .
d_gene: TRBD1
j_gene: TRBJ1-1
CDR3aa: CSGLVWQGARGTEAFF
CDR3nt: TGCAGCGGCCTTGTGTGGCAGGGGGCTCGGGGTACTGAAGCTTTCTTT

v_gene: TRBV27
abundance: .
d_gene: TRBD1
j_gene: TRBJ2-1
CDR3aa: CASSPGQGVGRNEQFF
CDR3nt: TGTGCCAGCAGTCCGGGACAGGGAGTAGGTCGCAATGAGCAGTTCTTC

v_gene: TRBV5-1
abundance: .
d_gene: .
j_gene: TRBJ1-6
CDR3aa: CASTHGTPVNSPLHF
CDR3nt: TGCGCCAGCACCCACGGGACACCCGTTAATTCACCCCTCCACTTT

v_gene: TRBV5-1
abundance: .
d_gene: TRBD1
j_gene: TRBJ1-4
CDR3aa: CASSLKPRTGGEPTNEKLFF
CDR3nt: TGCGCCAGCAGCTTGAAACCAAGGACAGGGGGCGAGCCAACTAATGAAAAACTGTTTTTT

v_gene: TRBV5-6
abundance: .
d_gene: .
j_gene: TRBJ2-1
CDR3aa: CASSLAAGNEQFF
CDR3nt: TGTGCCAGCAGCTTGGCGGCGGGCAATGAGCAGTTCTTC

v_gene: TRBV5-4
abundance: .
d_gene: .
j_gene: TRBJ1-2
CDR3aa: CASSFEGVGYGYTF
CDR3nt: TGTGCCAGCAGCTTTGAGGGGGTGGGCTATGGCTACACCTTC

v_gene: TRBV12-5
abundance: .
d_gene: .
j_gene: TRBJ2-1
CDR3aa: CASGLRQGGRSSEQFF
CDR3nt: TGTGCTAGTGGTTTAAGGCAGGGGGGCCGATCTAGTGAGCAGTTCTTC

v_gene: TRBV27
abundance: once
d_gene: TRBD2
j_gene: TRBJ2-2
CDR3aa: CASTPLTVTAGGPNTGELFF
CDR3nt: TGTGCCAGCACCCCTTTAACCGTTACAGCGGGAGGGCCGAACACCGGGGAGCTGTTTTTT

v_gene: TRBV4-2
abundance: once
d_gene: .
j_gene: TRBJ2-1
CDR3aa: CASSQGSWDEQFF
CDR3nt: TGTGCCAGCAGCCAAGGGAGTTGGGATGAGCAGTTCTTC

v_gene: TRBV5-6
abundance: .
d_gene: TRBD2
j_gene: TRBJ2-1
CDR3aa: CASSLTSGRVDEQFF
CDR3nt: TGTGCCAGCAGCTTGACTAGCGGGAGGGTCGATGAGCAGTTCTTC